This T cell receptor beta chain is from a study of T cell responses to AZD1222 COVID-19 vaccine. Findings and caveats of the study: Once two AZD1222 doses were given, Spike-specific TCR breadth and depth went up. A mostly white British donor set with more females was recruited, and clonal diversity was possibly underestimated. Variant regions that are unmutated are reportedly the target of nearly half of spike-specific TCRs.

This CDR3 has 17 residues. With 4 bases clipped from V and 0 bases from J, the junction kept 8 bases outside the gene matches. Germline CDR1 reads LGHDT; CDR2 reads YNNKEL (reference sequence). This clone has a single count. What it binds is unknown. Sequenced by immunoSEQ multiplex PCR; TCRdb stores in-frame clones only, minus some. The repertoire holds 150,000 or so clones, with around 85% as singletons. The TCR was taken from an adult in good health. The source material was peripheral blood, sampled on day 0 of AZD1222 vaccination. The chain joins TRBV3-1 (or the pseudogene TRBV3-2) to TRBJ2-3, with 9 positions matching TRBD2. The CDR3 loop reads CASSRILAGASTDTQYF. The CDR3 DNA reads as TGTGCCAGCAGCCGAATCTTAGCGGGGGCTAGCACAGATACGCAGTATTTT.